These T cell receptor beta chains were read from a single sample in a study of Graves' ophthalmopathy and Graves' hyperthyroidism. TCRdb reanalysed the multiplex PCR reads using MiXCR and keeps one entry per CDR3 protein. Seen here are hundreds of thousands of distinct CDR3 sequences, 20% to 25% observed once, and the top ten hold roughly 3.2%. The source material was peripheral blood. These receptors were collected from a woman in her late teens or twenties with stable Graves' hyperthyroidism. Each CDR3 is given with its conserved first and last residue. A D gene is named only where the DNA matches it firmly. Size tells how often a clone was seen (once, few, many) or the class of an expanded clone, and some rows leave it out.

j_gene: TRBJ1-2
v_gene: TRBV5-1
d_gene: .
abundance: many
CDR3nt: TGCGCCAGCAGCAGAGGAAGTAACTATGGCTACACCTTC
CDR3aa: CASSRGSNYGYTF

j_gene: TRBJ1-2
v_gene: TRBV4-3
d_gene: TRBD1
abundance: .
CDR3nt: TGCGCCAGCAGCCAAGAAGGGACAGGGGTGGTGATTAGCTATGGCTACACCTTC
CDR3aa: CASSQEGTGVVISYGYTF

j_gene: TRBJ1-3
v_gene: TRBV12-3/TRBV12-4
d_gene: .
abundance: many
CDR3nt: TGTGCCAGCAGTTTCCGGACTTCTGGAAACACCATATATTTT
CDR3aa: CASSFRTSGNTIYF

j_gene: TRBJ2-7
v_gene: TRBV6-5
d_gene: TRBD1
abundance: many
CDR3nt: TGTGCCAGCAGTTACTTAGCCTCCGGGACAGACGGGCAGTACTTC
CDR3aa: CASSYLASGTDGQYF

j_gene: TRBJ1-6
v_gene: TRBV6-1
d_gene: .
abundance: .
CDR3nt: TGTGCCAGCAGTGAAACAGGGCCGGGGTCACCCCTCCACTTT
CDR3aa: CASSETGPGSPLHF

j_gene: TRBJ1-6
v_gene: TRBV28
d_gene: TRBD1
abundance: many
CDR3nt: TGTGCCAGCAGCACCGGACAGGGGGCTGTCTCACCCCTCCACTTT
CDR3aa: CASSTGQGAVSPLHF

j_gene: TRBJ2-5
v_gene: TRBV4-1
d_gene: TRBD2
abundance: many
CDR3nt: TGCGCCAGCAGCCAAGGACTAGCGGGAATCGGCGAGACCCAGTACTTC
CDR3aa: CASSQGLAGIGETQYF

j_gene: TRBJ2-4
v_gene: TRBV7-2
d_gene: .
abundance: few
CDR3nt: TGTGCCAGCAGCTTATTGGAAAACATTAAGTACTTC
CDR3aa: CASSLLENIKYF

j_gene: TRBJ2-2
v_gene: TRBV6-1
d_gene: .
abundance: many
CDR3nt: TGTGCCAGCAGTCCCCCTCACACCGGGGAGCTGTTTTTT
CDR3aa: CASSPPHTGELFF

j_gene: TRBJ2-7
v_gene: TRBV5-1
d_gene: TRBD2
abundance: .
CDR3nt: TGCGCCAGCAGTCATAGCGGGAGGACGCCCTACGAGCAGTACTTC
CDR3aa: CASSHSGRTPYEQYF

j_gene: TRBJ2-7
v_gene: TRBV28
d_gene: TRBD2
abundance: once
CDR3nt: TGTGCCAGCAGTCCGGGGACTAATTTCTCCTACGATCAGTACTTC
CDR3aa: CASSPGTNFSYDQYF

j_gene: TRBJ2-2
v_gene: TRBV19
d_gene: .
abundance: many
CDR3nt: TGTGCCAGTACCCTCGGGAACACCGGGGAGCTGTTTTTT
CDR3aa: CASTLGNTGELFF

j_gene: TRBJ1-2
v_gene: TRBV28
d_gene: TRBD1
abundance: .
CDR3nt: TGTGCCAGCAGTTTATCGGACAGGTTTAACTATGGCTACACCTTC
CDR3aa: CASSLSDRFNYGYTF

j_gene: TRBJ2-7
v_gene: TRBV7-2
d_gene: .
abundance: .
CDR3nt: TGTGCCAGCAGCTTTGGACGGGGGTACGAGCAGCACTTC
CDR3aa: CASSFGRGYEQHF

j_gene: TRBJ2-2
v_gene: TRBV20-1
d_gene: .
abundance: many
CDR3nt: TGCAGTGCTAGAGCAGCGCTGGGGACCGGGGAGCTGTTTTTT
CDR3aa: CSARAALGTGELFF

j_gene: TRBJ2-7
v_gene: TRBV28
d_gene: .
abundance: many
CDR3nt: TGTGCCAGCAGTCCCACCGAGGGATCTTTTTACGAGCAGTACTTC
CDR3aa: CASSPTEGSFYEQYF

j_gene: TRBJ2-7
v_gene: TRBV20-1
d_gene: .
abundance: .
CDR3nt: TGCAGTGCGCCCACAGGGCTCCGCCACGAGCAGTACTTC
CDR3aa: CSAPTGLRHEQYF

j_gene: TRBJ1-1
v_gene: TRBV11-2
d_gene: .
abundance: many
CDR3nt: TGTGCCAGCAGCTTAGGTGGCCGCAGAGCTTTCTTT
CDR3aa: CASSLGGRRAFF

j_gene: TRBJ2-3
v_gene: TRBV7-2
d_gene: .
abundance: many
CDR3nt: TGTGCCAGCAGCGCCGGAGGGGTAGATACGCAGTATTTT
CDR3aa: CASSAGGVDTQYF

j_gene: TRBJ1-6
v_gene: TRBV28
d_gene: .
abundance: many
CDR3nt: TGTGCCAGCAGCGTACATAGCTCCTATAATTCACCCCTCCACTTT
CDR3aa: CASSVHSSYNSPLHF

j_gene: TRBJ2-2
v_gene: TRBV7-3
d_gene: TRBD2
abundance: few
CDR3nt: TGTGCCAGCGGAAGACTAGCGGGAGGCACCGGGGAGCTGTTTTTT
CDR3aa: CASGRLAGGTGELFF

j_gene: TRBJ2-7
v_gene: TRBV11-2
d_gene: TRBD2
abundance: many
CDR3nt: TGTGCCAGCAGCTTAGAGGCCCTAGCGGGAGGTGGTTACGAGCAGTACTTC
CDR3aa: CASSLEALAGGGYEQYF

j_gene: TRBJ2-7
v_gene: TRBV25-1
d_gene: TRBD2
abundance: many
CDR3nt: TGTGCCAGCACTCCCCCAGGGACTAGCGGGCAAGGGGCCTACGAGCAGTACTTC
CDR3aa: CASTPPGTSGQGAYEQYF

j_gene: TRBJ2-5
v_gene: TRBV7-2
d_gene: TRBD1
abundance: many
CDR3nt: TGTGCCAGCAGCCCCCTAGGGACAGGTCAAGAGACCCAGTACTTC
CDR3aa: CASSPLGTGQETQYF

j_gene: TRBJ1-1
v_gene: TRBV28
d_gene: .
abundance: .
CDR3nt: TGTGCCAGCAGTACCCCGGGGGCGCGGGGCACTGAAGCTTTCTTT
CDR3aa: CASSTPGARGTEAFF

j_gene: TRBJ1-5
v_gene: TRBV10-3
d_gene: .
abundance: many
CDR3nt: TGTGCCATCAGTGAGTCAGCAGGGCGTAGCAATCAGCCCCAGCATTTT
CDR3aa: CAISESAGRSNQPQHF

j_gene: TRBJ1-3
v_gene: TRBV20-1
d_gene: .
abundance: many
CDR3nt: TGCAGTGCTAGTATGGTAAACTCTGGAAACACCATATATTTT
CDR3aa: CSASMVNSGNTIYF

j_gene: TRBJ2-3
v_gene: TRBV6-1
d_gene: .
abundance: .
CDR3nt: TGTGCCAGCCGGCCCAGGGTCTCTAGCACAGATACGCAGTATTTT
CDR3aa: CASRPRVSSTDTQYF

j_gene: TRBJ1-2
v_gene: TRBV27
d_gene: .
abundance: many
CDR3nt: TGTGCCAGCTCCCATGGCAGGGTCACTAACTATGGCTACACCTTC
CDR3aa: CASSHGRVTNYGYTF

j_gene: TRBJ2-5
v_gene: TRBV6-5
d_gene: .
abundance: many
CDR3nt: TGTGCCAGCAGGGGGGTGCTAGCCCGCTTCGGAAGGGAGACCCAGTACTTC
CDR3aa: CASRGVLARFGRETQYF

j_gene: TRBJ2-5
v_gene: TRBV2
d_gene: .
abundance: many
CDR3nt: TGTGCCAGCAGACCCAGGGGTAGTGGGGAGACCCAGTACTTC
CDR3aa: CASRPRGSGETQYF

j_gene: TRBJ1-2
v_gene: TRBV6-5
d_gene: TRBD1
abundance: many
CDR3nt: TGTGCCAGCAGTCCCCGGACAGGGCGGGAGGGCTACACCTTC
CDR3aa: CASSPRTGREGYTF

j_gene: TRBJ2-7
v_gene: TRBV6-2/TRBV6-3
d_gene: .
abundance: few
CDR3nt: TGTGCCAGCAATTGGGACGGATCCTACGAGCAGTACTTC
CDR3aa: CASNWDGSYEQYF

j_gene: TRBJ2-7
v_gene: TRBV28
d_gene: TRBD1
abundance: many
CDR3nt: TGTGCCAGCAGACCTGGGACAGCGAGGGGCGAGCAGTACTTC
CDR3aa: CASRPGTARGEQYF

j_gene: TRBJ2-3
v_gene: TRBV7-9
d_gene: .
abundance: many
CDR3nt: TGTGCCAGCAGCTCCCCCCGCAGGGCAGATACGCAGTATTTT
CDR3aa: CASSSPRRADTQYF

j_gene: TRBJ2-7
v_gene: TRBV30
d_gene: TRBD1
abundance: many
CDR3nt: TGTGCCTGGGGGGACAGCTCCTACGAGCAGTACTTC
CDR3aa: CAWGDSSYEQYF

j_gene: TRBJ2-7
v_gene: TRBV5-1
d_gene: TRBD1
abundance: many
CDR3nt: TGCGCCAGCAGCACCCGGGACAGGGGTTTCTACGAGCAGTACTTC
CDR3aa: CASSTRDRGFYEQYF

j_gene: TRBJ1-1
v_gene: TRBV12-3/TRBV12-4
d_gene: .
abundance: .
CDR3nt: TGTGCCAGCAAGCCAGGGAGGTACACTGAAGCTTTCTTT
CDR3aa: CASKPGRYTEAFF

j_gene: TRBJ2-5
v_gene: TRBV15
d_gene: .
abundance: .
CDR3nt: TGTGCCACCAGCGCAGGGCTGGGTTTAGAGACCCAGTACTTC
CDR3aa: CATSAGLGLETQYF

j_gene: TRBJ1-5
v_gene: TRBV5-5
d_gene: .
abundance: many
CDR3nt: TGTGCCAGCAGCTTGGGAGTCGACCAGCCCCAGCATTTT
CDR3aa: CASSLGVDQPQHF

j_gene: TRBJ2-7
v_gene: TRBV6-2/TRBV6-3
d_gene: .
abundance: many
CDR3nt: TGTGCCAGCAGTTACGGAAGTGAGTCCTACGAGCAGTACTTC
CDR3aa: CASSYGSESYEQYF

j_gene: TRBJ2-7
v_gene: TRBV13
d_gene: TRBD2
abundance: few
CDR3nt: TGTGCCAGCAGACAGGGACTAGCGGGAGGAGGCGAGCAGTACTTC
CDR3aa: CASRQGLAGGGEQYF

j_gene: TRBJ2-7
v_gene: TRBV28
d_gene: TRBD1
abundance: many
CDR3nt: TGTGCCAGCAGTGACAGGGTTGAGCAGTACTTC
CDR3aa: CASSDRVEQYF

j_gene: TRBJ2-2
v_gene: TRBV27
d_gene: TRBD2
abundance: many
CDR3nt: TGTGCCAACAGCTCCGGGACTAGCGAGGTCGGGGAGCTGTTTTTT
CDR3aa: CANSSGTSEVGELFF

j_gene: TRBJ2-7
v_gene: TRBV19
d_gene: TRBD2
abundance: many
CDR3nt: TGTGCCAGTAGTAAACTAGCGGGAGACGAGCAGTACTTC
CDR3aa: CASSKLAGDEQYF

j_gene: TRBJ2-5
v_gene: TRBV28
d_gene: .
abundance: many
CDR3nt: TGTGCCAGCAGTTTCTGGGGGGCGGGAGAGACCCAGTACTTC
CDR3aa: CASSFWGAGETQYF

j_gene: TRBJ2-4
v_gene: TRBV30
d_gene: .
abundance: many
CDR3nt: TGTGCCTGGAGGCGGATTGGGAAAAACATTAAGTACTTC
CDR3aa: CAWRRIGKNIKYF

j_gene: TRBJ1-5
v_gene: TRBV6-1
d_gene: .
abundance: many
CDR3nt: TGTGCCAGCAGGAGGGATTGGAATCAGCCCCAGCATTTT
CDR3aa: CASRRDWNQPQHF

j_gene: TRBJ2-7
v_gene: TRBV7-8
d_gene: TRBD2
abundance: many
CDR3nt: TGTGCCAGCAGCTTATCTAGCGGGAATTTCTACGAGCAGTACTTC
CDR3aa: CASSLSSGNFYEQYF

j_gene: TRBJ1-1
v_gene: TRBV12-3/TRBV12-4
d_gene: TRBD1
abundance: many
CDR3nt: TGTGCCAGCAGACCTACAGGGGGCTGGAACACTGAAGCTTTCTTT
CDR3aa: CASRPTGGWNTEAFF

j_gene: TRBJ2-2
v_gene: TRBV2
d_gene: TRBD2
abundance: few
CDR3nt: TGTGCCAGCAGAGGAGGGCTTCGGACTAGCGGGAGGGCCGCGGGCGGGGAGCTGTTTTTT
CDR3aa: CASRGGLRTSGRAAGGELFF

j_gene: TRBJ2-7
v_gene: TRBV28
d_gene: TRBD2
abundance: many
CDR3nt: TGTGCCAGCAGTATAGCGGGAGTGAACGAGCAGTACTTC
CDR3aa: CASSIAGVNEQYF

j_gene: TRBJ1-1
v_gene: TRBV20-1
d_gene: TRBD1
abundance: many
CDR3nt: TGCAGTGCAAGACAGGGCGGCACTGAAGCTTTCTTT
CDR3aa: CSARQGGTEAFF

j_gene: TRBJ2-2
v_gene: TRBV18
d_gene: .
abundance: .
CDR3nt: TGTGCCAGCTCACCCTTACATCCCACCGGGGAGCTGTTTTTT
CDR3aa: CASSPLHPTGELFF

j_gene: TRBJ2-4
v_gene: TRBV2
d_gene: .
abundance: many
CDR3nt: TGTGCCAGCAGTGTGCAGAGAAGAAAAAACATTCAGTACTTC
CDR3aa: CASSVQRRKNIQYF